Sequencing of this TCR beta chain was carried out in a study of response to subunit inactivated influenza vaccine. TCRdb recomputed calls from the RT-PCR reads with MiXCR, one row per CDR3 protein. The repertoire holds 200,000 to 300,000 distinct CDR3 sequences, with 12% as singletons. Study-level points and caveats: Authors suggested seasonal influenza vaccinations each recruit few new T cells.

This clonotype occurred a few times. The antigen is not known. The sequence was collected from a man aged 50 or older who received an inactivated influenza vaccine. The sample in question was non-naive T cells sorted from PBMCs, obtained 14 days before vaccination.

The CDR3 here is CAWSPRDTQYF. The CDR3 DNA sequence: TGTGCCTGGAGCCCGAGAGATACGCAGTATTTT. The chain joins TRBV30 to TRBJ2-3; no definite D call. CDR1 and CDR2 from the germline V gene are GTSNPN and SVGIG (reference sequence). The germline V and J ends were trimmed by 3 bases and 5 bases, with 6 bases remaining between them. This CDR3 comprises 11 residues. Full variable domain (missing parts from reference TRBV30 and TRBJ2-3): SQTIHQWPATLVQPVGSPLSLECTVEGTSNPNLYWYRQAAGRGLQLLFYSVGIGQISSEVPQNLSASRPQDRQFILSSKKLLLSDSGFYLCAWSPRDTQYFGPGTRLTVL.